These 20 T cell receptor beta chains originate from one sample sequenced in a study of blood T cells in healthy people across ages. Next came a second PCR, run for roughly 7 to 12 cycles, which used a sample-barcoded 5' primer along with a J-beta primer mix. One entry per CDR3 protein results from TCRdb running MiXCR on the 5' RACE reads. The data hold 710,000 or so distinct CDR3 sequences, with roughly 32% observed a single time. The sample was blood. These receptors all stem from a woman at least 80 years old in good health.

This clonotype has at least ten counts. The rearrangement uses TRBV20-1 and TRBJ2-1, with a weak D call TRBD2 (6 bases). CDR3 length equals 14 residues. The germline V and J ends were trimmed by 7 bases and 3 bases, with 16 bases remaining between them. Germline V CDR1 and CDR2: DFQATT, SNEGSKA (reference sequence). CDR3 nucleotides: TGCAGTGTCTCACGGGGGTTTAACTACAATGAGCAGTTCTTC. Translated: CSVSRGFNYNEQFF.

Ten or more counts support this clonotype. The CDR3 region is CASSLHTTGLVGETQYF. The CDR3 DNA is TGTGCCAGCAGCTTACACACAACAGGGCTAGTCGGAGAGACCCAGTACTTC. V is TRBV7-8 and J is TRBJ2-5, with D possibly being TRBD1 (6 bases). The germline gives CDR1 SGHVS, CDR2 FQNEAQ. Between the trimmed V and J ends, which lost 2 bases and 4 bases, there was a span of 20 bases. This CDR3 is built from 17 residues.

In its sample, this clonotype was seen many times. V usage is TRBV6-4 and J usage is TRBJ1-2, with D uncertain. This CDR3 has 13 residues. CDR1 is MRHNA and CDR2 is SNTAGT in the germline V gene. The V end lost 3 bases, the J end lost 4 bases, and 9 bases lay between the germline ends. The CDR3 protein is CASSDGFGYGYTF. In nucleotides, the CDR3 is TGTGCCAGCAGTGATGGGTTTGGCTATGGCTACACCTTC.

This clonotype came up many times. The CDR3 reads CASSLMEQPQHF. The CDR3 DNA follows: TGTGCCAGCAGTTTGATGGAACAGCCCCAGCATTTT. The genes are TRBV12-3 or TRBV12-4 and TRBJ1-5; no reliable D call. V was trimmed by 3 bases and J by 7 bases, leaving 7 bases between them. The CDR3 totals 12 residues.

This sequence joins TRBV20-1 and TRBJ2-3; 7 nucleotides line up with TRBD2. Germline trimming cut 6 bases from V and 6 bases from J; bases unmatched to any gene: 12. Germline assignment: CDR1 DFQATT and CDR2 SNEGSKA (reference sequence). The CDR3 covers 14 residues. DNA of the CDR3: TGCAGTGCCCCCCGGGGAGGGAGATCCGATACGCAGTATTTT. It codes for CSAPRGGRSDTQYF.

This clonotype was counted ten times or more. The rearrangement uses TRBV9 and TRBJ2-7; 13 nucleotides agree with TRBD2. The germline gives CDR1 SGDLS, CDR2 YYNGEE. V was pared by 4 bases and J by 3 bases, with 4 bases of the junction left unmatched. CDR3 length equals 15 residues. CDR3 amino acids: CASSPWTSGGYEQYF. Written as DNA, the CDR3 is TGTGCCAGCAGCCCCTGGACTAGCGGGGGCTACGAGCAGTACTTC.

This clonotype was counted many times. The chain uses TRBV13 and TRBJ2-3; 11 bases line up with TRBD2. The germline gives CDR1 PRHDT, CDR2 FYEKMQ (reference sequence). The CDR3 covers 16 residues. V lost 4 bases, J lost 0 bases, and 3 bases stayed unmatched. As DNA, the CDR3 is TGTGCCAGCAGCTGGGGACTAGCGGCTAGCACAGATACGCAGTATTTT. As protein: CASSWGLAASTDTQYF.

This clonotype was seen more than once but under ten times. This rearrangement joins TRBV5-1 to TRBJ1-2, with 8 nucleotides matching TRBD1. The CDR3 spans 15 residues. The J segment lost 5 bases and the V segment lost 4 bases, leaving 10 bases of the junction unmatched. Germline-derived CDR1 and CDR2 are SGHRS and YFSETQ. The CDR3 spells CASSPMDREVYGYTF. The CDR3 DNA is TGCGCCAGCAGCCCCATGGACAGGGAAGTTTATGGCTACACCTTC.

The chain combines TRBV20-1 with TRBJ2-1; TRBD1 might be the D (6 bases). This CDR3 has 14 amino acids. Per the germline V gene, CDR1 is DFQATT and CDR2 is SNEGSKA (reference sequence). The V gene lost 5 bases and the J gene lost 6 bases, with 17 bases spanning the gap. CDR3 coding DNA: TGCAGTGCTGGAGCCGGGACAACAGGCAATGAGCAGTTCTTC. The encoded protein is CSAGAGTTGNEQFF.

At least ten counts were recorded for this clonotype. The chain has TRBV6-2 or TRBV6-3 and TRBJ2-1; D gene ambiguous. The CDR3 totals 12 residues. With 6 bases removed from V and 4 bases from J, the gap between germline ends came to 7 bases. CDR1 and CDR2 (germline): MNHEY, SVGEGT. The CDR3, as DNA: TGTGCCAGCAGACCCGAGTACAATGAGCAGTTCTTC. This encodes CASRPEYNEQFF.

Many counts were recorded for this clonotype. The gene calls are TRBV6-1 and TRBJ2-7; TRBD1 agrees at 11 bases. Germline CDR1 and CDR2: MNHNS and SASEGT. The CDR3 covers 15 residues. Trimming took 6 bases from V and 2 from J; bases not matched to a gene: 6. This CDR3 reads CASRFRDRGTYEQYF. In DNA, the CDR3 is TGTGCCAGCAGGTTCCGGGACAGGGGGACCTACGAGCAGTACTTC.

V gene TRBV19 combines with J gene TRBJ1-5; D is unclear. Germline lookup yields CDR1 LNHDA and CDR2 SQIVND (reference sequence). Trimming stripped 5 bases from V and 7 bases from J, with 9 bases between. This CDR3 contains 12 residues. DNA for the CDR3: TGTGCCAGTAGTCTGGTCCAACAGCCCCAGCATTTT. Encoded protein: CASSLVQQPQHF.

V and J are TRBV5-1 and TRBJ2-7, with a tentative D call TRBD1 (6 bases). V shed 4 bases and J shed 10 bases, with 30 bases lying between them. CDR1 is SGHRS and CDR2 is YFSETQ in the germline V gene. The CDR3 covers 17 residues. CDR3: CASSPRPSTDTGGDQYF. CDR3 bases: TGCGCCAGCAGCCCGCGTCCGTCCACTGACACTGGGGGCGACCAGTACTTC. Based on the CDR3 plus reference TRBV5-1 and TRBJ2-7, the full variable domain is KAGVTQTPRYLIKTRGQQVTLSCSPISGHRSVSWYQQTPGQGLQFLFEYFSETQRNKGNFPGRFSGRQFSNSRSEMNVSTLELGDSALYLCASSPRPSTDTGGDQYFGPGTRLTVT.

This sequence joins TRBV6-2 or TRBV6-3 and TRBJ2-2; TRBD2 aligns across 7 bases. The CDR3 runs to 17 residues. V lost 11 bases, J lost 4 bases, and 19 bases stayed unmatched. CDR1 and CDR2 from the germline V gene are MNHEY and SVGEGT. CDR3 region: CAGRGGLGRGSTGELFF. CDR3 DNA: TGTGCCGGGAGAGGAGGACTTGGGCGGGGGAGCACCGGGGAGCTGTTTTTT.

In its sample, this clonotype was seen many times. The genes are TRBV20-1 and TRBJ2-7; 8 nucleotides align to TRBD1. The CDR3 totals 14 residues. Trimming removed 0 bases from V and 3 bases from J; junction bases left unmatched: 4. The germline gives CDR1 DFQATT, CDR2 SNEGSKA (reference sequence). Here the CDR3 DNA reads TGCAGTGCTAGAGACTCGGACAGGGTCTACGAGCAGTACTTC. The encoded protein is CSARDSDRVYEQYF.

There are a few counts of this clonotype. This may be a read error, as it is one base from a much larger clone. The chain is built from TRBV20-1 and TRBJ2-5; 10 bases align to TRBD2. The CDR3 length is 19 residues. CDR1 is DFQATT and CDR2 is SNEGSKA in the germline V gene (reference sequence). The V segment lost 5 bases and the J segment 11 bases; nucleotides outside the gene matches: 29. CDR3 sequence (DNA): TGCAGTGCTCGTCGAAAACTAGCGGGGACCAATCCCCGGTGGGATGAGCAGTACTTC. This sequence encodes CSARRKLAGTNPRWDEQYF.

This clonotype was detected ten times or more. The chain recombines TRBV5-6 with TRBJ2-3, with D maybe TRBD1 (6 bases). CDR3 size: 14 residues. V was shortened by 3 bases and J by 6 bases, with 14 bases between the two germline ends. From germline, CDR1 is SGHDT and CDR2 YYEEEE. This CDR3 reads CASSSRTVRDTQYF. The CDR3 nucleotides read TGTGCCAGCAGCTCGAGGACAGTCCGGGATACGCAGTATTTT.

The chain joins TRBV20-1 to TRBJ1-4; D gene ambiguous. This CDR3 has 18 amino acids. The V gene's germline CDR1 is DFQATT and CDR2 SNEGSKA (reference sequence). Between the trimmed V and J ends, which lost 0 bases and 7 bases, there was a span of 24 bases. CDR3 DNA: TGCAGTGCTAGAGATAAACGGTCAAGAAGGTTGTCTACTGAAAAACTGTTTTTT. Translated: CSARDKRSRRLSTEKLFF.

This clonotype was seen a handful of times. This chain joins TRBV7-2 and TRBJ1-1; possibly TRBD1 for D (5 bases). CDR1 and CDR2 (germline): SGHTA, FQGNSA. V lost 8 bases to trimming and J lost 2 bases, with 18 bases between them. The CDR3 has 15 amino acids. The chain's CDR3 is CASRLPRGRNTEAFF. CDR3 DNA sequence: TGTGCCAGCCGTTTACCGAGGGGACGAAACACTGAAGCTTTCTTT.

A word on this clonotype: A much more abundant neighbour one base away suggests this may be a read error. The chain recombines TRBV3-1 with TRBJ2-4, with TRBD2 matching over 11 bases. In germline, CDR1 is LGHDT, CDR2 YNNKEL (reference sequence). With 0 bases clipped from V and 6 bases from J, the junction kept 16 bases outside the gene matches. The CDR3 extends over 20 amino acids. CDR3 in DNA: TGTGCCAGCAGCCAAGATCTTGGTAGTGCTAGCGGGGGGCCGGGAAACATTCAGTACTTC. Translating it yields CASSQDLGSASGGPGNIQYF.